A selection of T cell receptor beta chains follows, all from one sample in a study of blood T cell repertoires in COVID-19. This table comes from immunoSEQ multiplex PCR, and its TCRdb copy is limited to in-frame clones, with some not included. The table lists some 200,000 clones, 70% to 90% of them singletons, with less than 0.85% in the top ten. Source material: PBMCs or T cells enriched from blood (not recorded which). The receptor source for this set is a woman in her late teens or twenties who had recovered from COVID-19. The CDR3 runs from the conserved cysteine through the conserved F or W. The D gene is left open where the match is weak. Clone size is given for some rows only: seen once, a few or many times, or a class if the clone is expanded.

d_gene	v_gene	abundance	j_gene	CDR3aa	CDR3nt
NA	TRBV27	few	TRBJ1-5	CASSSLRVSNQPQHF	TGTGCCAGCAGTTCCCTCAGGGTTAGCAATCAGCCCCAGCATTTT
TRBD1	TRBV6-2/TRBV6-3	NA	TRBJ1-1	CASSATGGMNTEAFF	TGTGCCAGCAGTGCCACAGGGGGGATGAACACTGAAGCTTTCTTT
TRBD2	TRBV19	NA	TRBJ2-1	CASSIGGSLAYNEQFF	TGTGCCAGTAGTATAGGCGGGAGTCTCGCCTACAATGAGCAGTTCTTC
TRBD2	TRBV11-2	NA	TRBJ2-1	CASSPGASGSRADEQFF	TGTGCCAGCAGCCCCGGGGCTAGCGGGAGTAGGGCCGATGAGCAGTTCTTC
TRBD1	TRBV28	few	TRBJ2-7	CASSSSVRGPSSYEQYF	TGTGCCAGCAGCTCCTCGGTCAGGGGGCCGAGCTCCTACGAGCAGTACTTC
NA	TRBV5-1	NA	TRBJ1-1	CASSLATGNTEAFF	TGCGCCAGCAGCTTGGCAACGGGGAACACTGAAGCTTTCTTT
NA	TRBV7-9	NA	TRBJ2-7	CASSPLSSYEQYF	TGTGCCAGCAGCCCCCTCTCGTCCTACGAGCAGTACTTC
TRBD1	TRBV19	NA	TRBJ1-1	CASSILLQTGMNTEAFF	TGTGCCAGTAGTATACTCCTCCAGACAGGGATGAACACTGAAGCTTTCTTT
NA	TRBV18	few	TRBJ1-5	CASSPGGDQPQHF	TGTGCCAGCTCACCGGGGGGAGATCAGCCCCAGCATTTT
TRBD2	TRBV4-3	NA	TRBJ2-7	CASSPSRTRSYYEQYF	TGCGCCAGCAGCCCCTCCCGGACTAGGTCCTACTACGAGCAGTACTTC
TRBD1	TRBV28	NA	TRBJ2-1	CASSFQGAGNEQFF	TGTGCCAGCAGTTTCCAGGGGGCGGGGAATGAGCAGTTCTTC
TRBD1	TRBV6-5	NA	TRBJ1-5	CASRDGQGLGQPQHF	TGTGCCAGCAGAGATGGACAGGGCCTCGGACAGCCCCAGCATTTT
TRBD2	TRBV4-2	NA	TRBJ2-4	CASSQDKTSGNIQYF	TGTGCCAGCAGCCAAGATAAGACTAGCGGAAACATTCAGTACTTC
TRBD2	TRBV29-1	NA	TRBJ2-1	CSASGMVNEQFF	TGCAGTGCTAGCGGGATGGTAAATGAGCAGTTCTTC
NA	TRBV27	NA	TRBJ2-5	CASSSLVQETQYF	TGTGCCAGCAGTTCCCTCGTACAAGAGACCCAGTACTTC
NA	TRBV14	NA	TRBJ2-1	CASSRVNFGSGNEQFF	TGTGCCAGCAGCCGAGTTAACTTCGGGTCGGGCAATGAGCAGTTCTTC
NA	TRBV19	NA	TRBJ1-2	CASSIRLVGTGPFGYTF	TGTGCCAGTAGTATACGCTTGGTGGGAACAGGACCCTTTGGCTACACCTTC
NA	TRBV4-2	NA	TRBJ2-1	CASSQDARLHNEQFF	TGTGCCAGCAGCCAAGATGCCCGACTTCACAATGAGCAGTTCTTC
NA	TRBV9	NA	TRBJ1-2	CASGRADGYTF	TGTGCCAGCGGCAGGGCAGATGGCTACACCTTC
NA	TRBV6-5	NA	TRBJ2-2	CASSSGELFF	TGTGCCAGTTCGAGCGGGGAGCTGTTTTTT
TRBD2	TRBV15	NA	TRBJ2-3	CATSRDRVGGPTDTQYF	TGTGCCACCAGCAGAGATCGGGTGGGAGGGCCAACAGATACGCAGTATTTT
NA	TRBV27	NA	TRBJ2-7	CASSLAGYYEQYF	TGTGCCAGCAGTTTGGCGGGGTACTACGAGCAGTACTTC
NA	TRBV7-6	NA	TRBJ2-6	CASSLIFSGANVLTF	TGTGCCAGCAGCTTAATCTTCTCTGGGGCCAACGTCCTGACTTTC
TRBD1	TRBV3-1/TRBV3-2	NA	TRBJ1-2	CASSQVDREVDF	TGTGCCAGCAGCCAAGTGGACAGGGAAGTAGACTTC
NA	TRBV5-1	NA	TRBJ2-4	CASRMTELAKNIQYF	TGCGCCAGCAGGATGACAGAGCTAGCCAAAAACATTCAGTACTTC
NA	TRBV27	NA	TRBJ2-7	CASSYTGGEQYF	TGTGCCAGCAGTTATACAGGCGGCGAGCAGTACTTC
TRBD2	TRBV29-1	NA	TRBJ2-7	CSVERTYKREGPLEQYF	TGCAGCGTTGAACGGACATATAAGCGGGAGGGTCCTTTGGAGCAGTACTTC
TRBD2	TRBV7-6	NA	TRBJ2-5	CASSYLAGGETQYF	TGTGCCAGCAGCTATCTAGCGGGAGGAGAGACCCAGTACTTC
TRBD1	TRBV4-1	NA	TRBJ1-1	CASSQEPGGRNTEAFF	TGCGCCAGCAGCCAAGAACCAGGGGGCAGGAACACTGAAGCTTTCTTT
TRBD2	TRBV3-1/TRBV3-2	few	TRBJ2-7	CASRPTSGRNEQYF	TGTGCCAGCAGACCTACTAGCGGGAGGAACGAGCAGTACTTC
TRBD1	TRBV7-6	NA	TRBJ1-1	CASSYPGGPIEAFF	TGTGCCAGCAGCTATCCAGGGGGCCCCATTGAAGCTTTCTTT
NA	TRBV21-1	NA	TRBJ2-7	CASSKRGRAVLYEQYF	TGTGCCAGCAGCAAGAGAGGCAGGGCCGTCCTCTACGAGCAGTACTTC
TRBD2	TRBV20-1	NA	TRBJ2-7	CSASSFLAGGPGSYEQYF	TGCAGTGCTAGTAGTTTTTTAGCGGGAGGGCCGGGGAGCTACGAGCAGTACTTC
TRBD2	TRBV11-2	NA	TRBJ2-2	CASSAGLAEYTGELFF	TGTGCCAGCAGCGCGGGACTAGCGGAGTACACCGGGGAGCTGTTTTTT
NA	TRBV18	NA	TRBJ2-5	CASSPGEWETQYF	TGTGCCAGCTCACCAGGGGAGTGGGAGACCCAGTACTTC
TRBD2	TRBV19	NA	TRBJ2-1	CASSIGLAGSYNEQFF	TGTGCCAGTAGTATTGGGCTAGCGGGTTCCTACAATGAGCAGTTCTTC
NA	TRBV5-1	once	TRBJ2-2	CASQVTANTGELFF	TGCGCCAGTCAGGTTACCGCGAACACCGGGGAGCTGTTTTTT
NA	TRBV30	NA	TRBJ2-5	CAWSGRGETQYF	TGTGCCTGGAGTGGCAGGGGTGAGACCCAGTACTTC
NA	TRBV12-3/TRBV12-4	NA	TRBJ2-1	CAGSWETGKQFF	TGTGCCGGCTCTTGGGAAACAGGGAAGCAGTTCTTC
NA	TRBV4-1	NA	TRBJ2-2	CASSQESGNTGELFF	TGCGCCAGCAGCCAAGAATCAGGGAACACCGGGGAGCTGTTTTTT
NA	TRBV1	NA	TRBJ2-7	CTSSQPLFKQYF	TGCACCAGCAGCCAACCACTGTTTAAGCAGTACTTC
NA	TRBV19	NA	TRBJ2-3	CASSSRADTQYF	TGTGCCAGTAGCTCCAGGGCGGATACGCAGTATTTT
NA	TRBV29-1	NA	TRBJ1-1	CSVGWGGAEAFF	TGCAGCGTTGGATGGGGGGGCGCTGAAGCTTTCTTT
TRBD2	TRBV2	few	TRBJ2-1	CASSLGPSGDNEQFF	TGTGCCAGCAGTCTCGGGCCTAGCGGAGACAATGAGCAGTTCTTC
TRBD2	TRBV3-1/TRBV3-2	NA	TRBJ2-5	CASSQAGGEETQYF	TGTGCCAGCAGCCAAGCGGGGGGAGAGGAGACCCAGTACTTC